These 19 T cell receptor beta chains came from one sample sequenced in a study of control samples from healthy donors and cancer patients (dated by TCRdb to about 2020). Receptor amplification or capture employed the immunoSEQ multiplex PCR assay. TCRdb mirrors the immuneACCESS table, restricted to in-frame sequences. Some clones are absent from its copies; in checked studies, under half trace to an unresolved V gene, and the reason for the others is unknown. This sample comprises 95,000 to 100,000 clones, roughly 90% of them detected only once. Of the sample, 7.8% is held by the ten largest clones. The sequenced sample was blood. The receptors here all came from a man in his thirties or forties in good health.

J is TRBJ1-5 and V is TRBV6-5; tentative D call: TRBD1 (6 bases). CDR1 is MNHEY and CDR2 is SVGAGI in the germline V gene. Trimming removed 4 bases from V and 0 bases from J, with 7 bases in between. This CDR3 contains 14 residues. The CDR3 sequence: CASSSTGSNQPQHF. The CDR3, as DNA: TGTGCCAGCAGTTCGACAGGTAGCAATCAGCCCCAGCATTTT.

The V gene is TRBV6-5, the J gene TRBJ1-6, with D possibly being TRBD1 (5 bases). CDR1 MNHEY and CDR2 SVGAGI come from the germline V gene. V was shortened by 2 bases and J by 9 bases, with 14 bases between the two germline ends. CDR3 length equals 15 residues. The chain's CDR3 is CASSYGAGYPSPLHF. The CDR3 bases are TGTGCCAGCAGTTACGGGGCAGGGTATCCTTCACCCCTCCACTTT.

The CDR3: CASQQGPQETQYF. The CDR3 nucleotides are TGTGCCAGCCAACAGGGGCCACAAGAGACCCAGTACTTC. The rearrangement links TRBV18 to TRBJ2-5, with 7 bases fitting TRBD1. This CDR3 spans 13 amino acids. The trim removed 8 bases at V and 2 bases at J, leaving 5 bases unmatched. Germline V CDR1 and CDR2: KGHSH, LQKENI.

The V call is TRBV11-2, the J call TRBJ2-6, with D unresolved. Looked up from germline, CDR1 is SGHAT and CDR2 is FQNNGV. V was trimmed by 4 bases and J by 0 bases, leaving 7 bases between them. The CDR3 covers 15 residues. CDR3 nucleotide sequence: TGTGCCAGCAGCTCAGGATCCTCTGGGGCCAACGTCCTGACTTTC. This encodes CASSSGSSGANVLTF.

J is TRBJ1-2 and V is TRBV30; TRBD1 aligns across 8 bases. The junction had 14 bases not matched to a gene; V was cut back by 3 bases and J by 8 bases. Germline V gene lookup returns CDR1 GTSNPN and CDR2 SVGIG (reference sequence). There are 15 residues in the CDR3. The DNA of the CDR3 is TGTGCCTGGAGGGCGGACAGGGAGATTTTGGGCGGCTACACCTTC. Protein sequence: CAWRADREILGGYTF.

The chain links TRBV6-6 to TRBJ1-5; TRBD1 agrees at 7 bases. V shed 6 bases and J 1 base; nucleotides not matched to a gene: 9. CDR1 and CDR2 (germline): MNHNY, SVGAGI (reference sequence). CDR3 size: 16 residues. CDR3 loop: CASSHGTDVSNQPQHF. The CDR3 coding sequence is TGTGCCAGCAGCCATGGGACAGACGTAAGCAATCAGCCCCAGCATTTT.

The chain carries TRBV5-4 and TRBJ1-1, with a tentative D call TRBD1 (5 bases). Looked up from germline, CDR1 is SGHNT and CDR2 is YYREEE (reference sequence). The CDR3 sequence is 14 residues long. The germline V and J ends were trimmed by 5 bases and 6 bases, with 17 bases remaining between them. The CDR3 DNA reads TGTGCCAGCAGACCCGACCTCGGGGGGGCTGAAGCTTTCTTT. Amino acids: CASRPDLGGAEAFF.

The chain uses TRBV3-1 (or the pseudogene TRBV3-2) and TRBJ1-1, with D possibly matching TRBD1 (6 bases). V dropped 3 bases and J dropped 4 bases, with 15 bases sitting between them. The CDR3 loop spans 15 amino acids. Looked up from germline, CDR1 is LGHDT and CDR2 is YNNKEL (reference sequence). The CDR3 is CASSHIQGAATEAFF. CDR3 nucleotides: TGTGCCAGCAGCCATATACAGGGCGCCGCCACTGAAGCTTTCTTT.

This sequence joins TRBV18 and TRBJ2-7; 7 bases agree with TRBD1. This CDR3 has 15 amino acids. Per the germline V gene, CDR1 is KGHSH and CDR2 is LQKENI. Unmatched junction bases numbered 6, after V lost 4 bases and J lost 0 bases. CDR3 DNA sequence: TGTGCCAGCTCACTCGGGACAGAGGCCTCCTACGAGCAGTACGTC. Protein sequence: CASSLGTEASYEQYV.

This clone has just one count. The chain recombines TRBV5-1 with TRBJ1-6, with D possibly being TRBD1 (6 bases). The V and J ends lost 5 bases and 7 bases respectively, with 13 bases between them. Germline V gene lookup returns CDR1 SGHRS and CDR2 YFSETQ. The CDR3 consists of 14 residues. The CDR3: CASRGTGKNSPLHF. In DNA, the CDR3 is TGCGCCAGCAGGGGAACAGGGAAAAATTCACCCCTCCACTTT. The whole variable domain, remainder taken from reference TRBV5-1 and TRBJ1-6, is KAGVTQTPRYLIKTRGQQVTLSCSPISGHRSVSWYQQTPGQGLQFLFEYFSETQRNKGNFPGRFSGRQFSNSRSEMNVSTLELGDSALYLCASRGTGKNSPLHFGNGTRLTVT.

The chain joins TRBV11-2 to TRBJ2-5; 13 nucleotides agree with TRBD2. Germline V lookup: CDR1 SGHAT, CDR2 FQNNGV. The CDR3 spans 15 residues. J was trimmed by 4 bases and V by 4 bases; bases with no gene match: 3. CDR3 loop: CASSYRTSGRETQYF. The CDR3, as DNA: TGTGCCAGCAGCTACCGGACTAGCGGGAGAGAGACCCAGTACTTC.

Written as DNA, the CDR3 is TGTGCCAGCAGCGAGGGACTGAGCAATCAGCCCCAGCATTTT. Translating gives CASSEGLSNQPQHF. This chain joins TRBV28 and TRBJ1-5, with D perhaps TRBD1 (5 bases). Germline V gene data show CDR1 as MDHEN and CDR2 as SYDVKM. The CDR3 is 14 residues long. V was pared by 6 bases and J by 1 base, with 10 bases between.

The CDR3 here is CASNPDRNSGANVLTF. The CDR3 DNA is TGTGCCAGCAACCCGGACCGAAACTCTGGGGCCAACGTCCTGACTTTC. The chain recombines TRBV7-9 with TRBJ2-6; D is unclear. Germline V gene sequence: CDR1 SEHNR, CDR2 FQNEAQ (reference sequence). The CDR3 is 16 residues long. Trimming stripped 7 bases from V and 0 bases from J, with 13 bases between.

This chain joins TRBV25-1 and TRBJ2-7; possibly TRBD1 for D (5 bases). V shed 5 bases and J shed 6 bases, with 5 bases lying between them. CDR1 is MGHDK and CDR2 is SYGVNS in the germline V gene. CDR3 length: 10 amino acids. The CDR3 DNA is TGTGCCAGCAGTAGGGGCGAGCAGTACTTC. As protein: CASSRGEQYF.

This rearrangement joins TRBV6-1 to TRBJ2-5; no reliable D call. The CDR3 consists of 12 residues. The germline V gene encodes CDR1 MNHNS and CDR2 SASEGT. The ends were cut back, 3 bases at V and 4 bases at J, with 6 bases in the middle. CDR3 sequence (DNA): TGTGCCAGCAGTGAGCCGAGAGAGACCCAGTACTTC. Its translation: CASSEPRETQYF.

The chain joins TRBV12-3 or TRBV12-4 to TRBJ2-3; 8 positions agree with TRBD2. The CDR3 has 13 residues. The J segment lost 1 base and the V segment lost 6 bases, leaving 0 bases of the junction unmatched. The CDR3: CASRTSGTDTQYF. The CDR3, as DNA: TGTGCCAGCAGGACTAGCGGCACAGATACGCAGTATTTT.

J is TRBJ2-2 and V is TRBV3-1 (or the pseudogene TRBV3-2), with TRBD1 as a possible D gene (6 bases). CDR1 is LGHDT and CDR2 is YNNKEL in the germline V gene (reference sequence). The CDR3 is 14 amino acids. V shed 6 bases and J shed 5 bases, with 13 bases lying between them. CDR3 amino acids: CASRLQGETGELFF. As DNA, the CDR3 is TGTGCCAGCAGACTACAGGGAGAGACCGGGGAGCTGTTTTTT.

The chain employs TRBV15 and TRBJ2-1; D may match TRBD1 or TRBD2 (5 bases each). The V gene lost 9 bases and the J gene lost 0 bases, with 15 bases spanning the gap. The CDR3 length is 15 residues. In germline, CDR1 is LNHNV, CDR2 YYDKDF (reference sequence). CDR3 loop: CATGEDYNSYNEQFF. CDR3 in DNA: TGTGCCACGGGGGAAGACTACAACTCCTACAATGAGCAGTTCTTC.

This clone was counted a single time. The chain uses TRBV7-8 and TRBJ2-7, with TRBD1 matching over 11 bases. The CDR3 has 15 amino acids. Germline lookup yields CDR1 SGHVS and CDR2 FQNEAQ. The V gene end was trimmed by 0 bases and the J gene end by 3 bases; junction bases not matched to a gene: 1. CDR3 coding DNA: TGTGCCAGCAGCTTAGCGGGGACAGGGGGCTACGAGCAGTACGTC. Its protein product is CASSLAGTGGYEQYV.